This entry is about one TCR beta chain. Its target is not known. TCRdb analysed the 5' RACE reads with MiXCR anew, one entry per CDR3 protein. This table holds more than 350,000 distinct CDR3 sequences, roughly 9% found once. This sample is drawn from a study of identical twins. Study-level findings and limits: There were fewer insertions in abundant cord blood beta clonotypes, but memory repertoires showed no such pattern. Low generation probability was overrepresented in out-of-frame alpha sequences shared by twins.

The CDR3 length is 13 residues. Germline CDR1 and CDR2: SGHRS and YFSETQ. V trimming: 6 bases; J trimming: 1 base; junction bases outside the gene matches: 1. The sequence was collected from a woman between 50 and 59 years old in good health. This sequence joins TRBV5-1 and TRBJ2-5, with 9 bases aligning to TRBD2. Sequencing input: naive T cells sorted from blood. CDR3 loop: CASKTSGQETQYF. The CDR3 nucleotides are TGCGCCAGCAAGACTAGCGGCCAAGAGACCCAGTACTTC.